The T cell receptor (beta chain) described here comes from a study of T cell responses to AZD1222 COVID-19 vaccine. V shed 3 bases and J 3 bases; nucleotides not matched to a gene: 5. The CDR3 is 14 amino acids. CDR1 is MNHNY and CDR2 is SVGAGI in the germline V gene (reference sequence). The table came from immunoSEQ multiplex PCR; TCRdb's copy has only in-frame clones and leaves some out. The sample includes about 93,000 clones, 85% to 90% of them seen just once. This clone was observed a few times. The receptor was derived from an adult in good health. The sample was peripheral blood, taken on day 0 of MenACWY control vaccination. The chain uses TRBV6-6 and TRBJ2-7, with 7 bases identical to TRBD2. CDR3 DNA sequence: TGTGCCAGCAGTTATCTTGGCGGGGGCTACGAGCAGTACTTC. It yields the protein CASSYLGGGYEQYF.